The rows below give T cell receptor beta chains drawn from one sample of a study of T cell repertoires in cytomegalovirus infection. These receptors' antigens are unknown. MiXCR, applied by TCRdb to the reads, yields one record per CDR3 protein. Of some 270,000 distinct CDR3 sequences listed, about 20% are singletons. Sequenced here: cultured PBMCs, sampled from culture after CMV antigen stimulation. The receptors derive from a human donor in good health (CMV status not recorded). Some clones in this sample may be carry-over from other donors' samples. Both conserved end residues are part of each CDR3. A D gene is named only where the DNA matches it firmly. Clone size, where shown, is once, few, many, or a class for clones that have expanded.

clone size,V gene,J gene,D gene,CDR3 DNA,CDR3 protein
many,TRBV7-2,TRBJ1-2,-,TGTGCCAGCAGCCCACCGGATGCGTGGGTTTCCTATGGCTACACCTTC,CASSPPDAWVSYGYTF
many,TRBV7-2,TRBJ1-5,TRBD1,TGTGCCAGCAGCTTAGAGGGACAGGGGGCCCAGCCCCAGCATTTT,CASSLEGQGAQPQHF
-,TRBV10-3,TRBJ2-3,TRBD2,TGTGCCATCAGTGAGTCTGGGACTAGCCAAATCACAGATACGCAGTATTTT,CAISESGTSQITDTQYF
few,TRBV7-7,TRBJ2-3,TRBD1,TGTGCCAGCAGCTTAGCGACAGGGGGCTTCTATACGCAGTATTTT,CASSLATGGFYTQYF
few,TRBV6-6,TRBJ2-7,TRBD2,TGTGCCAGCAGTCCAAATAGACTAGCGGGAGCTGGGGAGCAGTACTTC,CASSPNRLAGAGEQYF
-,TRBV9,TRBJ2-3,-,TGTGCCAGCAGCGTAGTTGGGGATTTAAGCACAGATACGCAGTATTTT,CASSVVGDLSTDTQYF
few,TRBV19,TRBJ1-4,-,TGTGCCAGTAGCCCAGGGCTGACTAATGAAAAACTGTTTTTT,CASSPGLTNEKLFF
few,TRBV6-2/TRBV6-3,TRBJ2-1,-,TGTGCCAGCAGTTCCTCAAGTATCTCCTACAATGAGCAGTTCTTC,CASSSSSISYNEQFF
few,TRBV15,TRBJ1-5,-,TGTGCCACCAGTTGGGGATATAGCAATCAGCCCCAGCATTTT,CATSWGYSNQPQHF
-,TRBV27,TRBJ2-7,-,TGTGCCAGCAGTTTACCCAGCTACGAGCAGTACTTC,CASSLPSYEQYF
few,TRBV19,TRBJ2-1,TRBD2,TGTGCCAGTAGTATAGAAAGCGGGGTGTACAATGAGCAGTTCTTC,CASSIESGVYNEQFF
many,TRBV7-9,TRBJ2-5,-,TGTGCCAGCAGCTTACAGGACAGACCGCAAGAGACCCAGTACTTC,CASSLQDRPQETQYF
few,TRBV7-2,TRBJ1-1,-,TGTGCCAGCAGCTTCGGGGCGCTTCTGAACACTGAAGCTTTCTTT,CASSFGALLNTEAFF
-,TRBV6-4,TRBJ1-2,-,TGTGCCAGCAGTGACTCCCTACGCCGGGGCCCCTATGGCTACACCTTC,CASSDSLRRGPYGYTF
many,TRBV28,TRBJ2-1,TRBD2,TGTGCCACCCAAACTAGCGGGAGTGTCAATGAGCAGTTCTTC,CATQTSGSVNEQFF
-,TRBV6-2/TRBV6-3,TRBJ1-1,TRBD1,TGTGCCAGCAGTTTTTTAGACAGGGTCCGCCCTGAAGCTTTCTTT,CASSFLDRVRPEAFF
-,TRBV24-1,TRBJ1-5,-,TGTGCCACCAGTGACCGGAGTGGAAGGGGTCAGCCCCAGCATTTT,CATSDRSGRGQPQHF
many,TRBV7-2,TRBJ2-1,-,TGTGCCAGCAGCTTAGTTCGGGACGTTTACAATGAGCAGTTCTTC,CASSLVRDVYNEQFF
few,TRBV19,TRBJ1-5,-,TGTGCCAGTACCTCATACGAGGGTCAGCCCCAGCATTTT,CASTSYEGQPQHF
-,TRBV6-5,TRBJ1-2,-,TGTGCCAGCAGTTACTCGAGCGGCAGTGCTCTCTACTATGGCTACACCTTC,CASSYSSGSALYYGYTF
-,TRBV7-6,TRBJ2-1,TRBD1,TGTGCCAGCAGCGCGGGACAGGGGAGGTGGAATGAGCAGTTCTTC,CASSAGQGRWNEQFF
few,TRBV20-1,TRBJ2-5,TRBD2,TGCAGTGCGGGGACTAGCGGCCAAGAGACCCAGTACTTC,CSAGTSGQETQYF
many,TRBV7-9,TRBJ1-1,-,TGTGCCAGCAGCCCAGAGGGGGGACGCCCGGCGTGGTTTTTCTTT,CASSPEGGRPAWFFF
many,TRBV7-2,TRBJ2-5,TRBD2,TGTGCCAGCAGCCAGGGAACGACTAGCGGGACGGAGACCCAGTACTTC,CASSQGTTSGTETQYF
-,TRBV25-1,TRBJ2-2,-,TGTGCCAGCAGTGAAGGGGGGGCCACCGGGGAGCTGTTTTTT,CASSEGGATGELFF
-,TRBV4-1,TRBJ2-7,-,TGCGCCAGCAGCCAAGAAGATTTAGCGTCCTACGAGCAGTACTTC,CASSQEDLASYEQYF
-,TRBV30,TRBJ1-1,-,TGTGCCTGGGGGGGCCCCAGGGCTTTCTTT,CAWGGPRAFF
-,TRBV20-1,TRBJ2-5,TRBD2,TGCAGTGTAACTAGCGGCCAAGAGACCCAGTACTTC,CSVTSGQETQYF
-,TRBV9,TRBJ1-2,-,TGTGCCAGCAGCGTAGCGACAGGCACTTATGGCTACACCTTC,CASSVATGTYGYTF
few,TRBV4-1,TRBJ2-5,-,TGCGCCAGCAGCCCCCTGTGGGGCTTCCAAGAGACCCAGTACTTC,CASSPLWGFQETQYF
few,TRBV28,TRBJ1-5,-,TGTGCCAGCAGCCCCCACCTCGGACAAGGCAATCAGCCCCAGCATTTT,CASSPHLGQGNQPQHF
-,TRBV12-3/TRBV12-4,TRBJ2-2,TRBD1,TGTGCCAGCAGTGCCGGGACAGGGATGGGGGAGCTGTTTTTT,CASSAGTGMGELFF
-,TRBV29-1,TRBJ1-5,TRBD1,TGCAGCGTTGAAGGGACAGGGGATCAGCCCCAGCATTTT,CSVEGTGDQPQHF
-,TRBV7-4,TRBJ1-6,TRBD1,TGTGCCAGCAGCGAATCAGGGGGTCGTTCACCCCTCCACTTT,CASSESGGRSPLHF
-,TRBV7-9,TRBJ2-1,TRBD2,TGTGCCAGCAGCTTAGGGGGACGCGGGAGTCTATCCTACAATGAGCAGTTCTTC,CASSLGGRGSLSYNEQFF
-,TRBV7-2,TRBJ2-4,TRBD1,TGTGCCAGCAGCTTAGGCAGGGGGCGCAACATTCAGTACTTC,CASSLGRGRNIQYF
few,TRBV19,TRBJ2-2,-,TGTGCCACCAAGGACGGGGACACCGGGGAGCTGTTTTTT,CATKDGDTGELFF
many,TRBV7-9,TRBJ2-5,-,TGTGCCAGCAGCTTCAACGGGGCCGGAGAGACCCAGTACTTC,CASSFNGAGETQYF
-,TRBV10-3,TRBJ2-5,TRBD1,TGTGCCATCAGTGTAGAGAGCAGGGGGTTCCAAGAGACCCAGTACTTC,CAISVESRGFQETQYF
-,TRBV5-4,TRBJ2-3,-,TGTGCCAGCAGCTTGAGCGATTACACAGATACGCAGTATTTT,CASSLSDYTDTQYF
many,TRBV29-1,TRBJ2-3,-,TGCAGCGCCGAGATGAATGGAGATACGCAGTATTTT,CSAEMNGDTQYF
once,TRBV25-1,TRBJ1-1,TRBD1,TGTGCCAGCAGTGAATGGCCAGGGGGCGGTGAAGCTTTCTTT,CASSEWPGGGEAFF